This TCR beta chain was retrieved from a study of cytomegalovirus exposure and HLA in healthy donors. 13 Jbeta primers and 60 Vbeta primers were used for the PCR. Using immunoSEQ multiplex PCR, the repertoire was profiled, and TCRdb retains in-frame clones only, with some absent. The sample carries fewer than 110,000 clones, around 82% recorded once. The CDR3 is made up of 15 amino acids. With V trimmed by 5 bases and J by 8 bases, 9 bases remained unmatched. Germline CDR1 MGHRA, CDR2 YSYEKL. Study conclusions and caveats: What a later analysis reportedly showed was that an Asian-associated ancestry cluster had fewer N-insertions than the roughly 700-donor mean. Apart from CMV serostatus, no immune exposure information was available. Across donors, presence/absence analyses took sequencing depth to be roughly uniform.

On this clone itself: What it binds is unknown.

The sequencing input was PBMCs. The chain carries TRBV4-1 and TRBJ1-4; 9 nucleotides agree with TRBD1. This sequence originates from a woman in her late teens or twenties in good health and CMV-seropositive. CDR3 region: CASSGTGQGREKLFF. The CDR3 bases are TGCGCCAGCAGCGGAACGGGACAGGGACGGGAAAAACTGTTTTTT.